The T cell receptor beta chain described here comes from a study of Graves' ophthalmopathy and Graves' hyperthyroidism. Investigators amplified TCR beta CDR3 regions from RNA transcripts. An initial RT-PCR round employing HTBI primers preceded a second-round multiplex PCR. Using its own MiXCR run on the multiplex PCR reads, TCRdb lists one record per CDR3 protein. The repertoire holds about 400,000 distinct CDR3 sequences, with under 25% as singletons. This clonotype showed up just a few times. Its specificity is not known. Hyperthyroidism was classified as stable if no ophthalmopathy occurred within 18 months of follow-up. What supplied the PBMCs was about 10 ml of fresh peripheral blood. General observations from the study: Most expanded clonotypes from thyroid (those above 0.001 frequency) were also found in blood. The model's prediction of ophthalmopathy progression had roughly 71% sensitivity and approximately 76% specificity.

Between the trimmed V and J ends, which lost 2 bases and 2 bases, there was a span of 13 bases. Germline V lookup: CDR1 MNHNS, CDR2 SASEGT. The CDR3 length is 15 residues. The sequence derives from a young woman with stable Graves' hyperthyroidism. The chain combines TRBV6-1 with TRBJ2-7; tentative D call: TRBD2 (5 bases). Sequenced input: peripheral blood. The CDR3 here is CASSERQDGAYEQYF. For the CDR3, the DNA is TGTGCCAGCAGTGAACGCCAGGACGGGGCCTACGAGCAGTACTTC.